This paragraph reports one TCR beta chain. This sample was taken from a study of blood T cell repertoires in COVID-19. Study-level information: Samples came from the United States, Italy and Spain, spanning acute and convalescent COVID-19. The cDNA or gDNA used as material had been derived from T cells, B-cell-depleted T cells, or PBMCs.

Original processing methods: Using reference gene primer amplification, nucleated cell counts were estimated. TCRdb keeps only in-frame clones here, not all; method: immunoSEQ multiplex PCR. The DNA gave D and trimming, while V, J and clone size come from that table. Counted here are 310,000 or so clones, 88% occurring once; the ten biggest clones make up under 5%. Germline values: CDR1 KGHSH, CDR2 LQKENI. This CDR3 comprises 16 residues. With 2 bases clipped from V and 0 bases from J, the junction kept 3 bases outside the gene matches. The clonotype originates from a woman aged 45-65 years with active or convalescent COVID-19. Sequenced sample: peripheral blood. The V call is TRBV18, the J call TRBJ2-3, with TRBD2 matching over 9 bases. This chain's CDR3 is CASSPRTSGSTDTQYF. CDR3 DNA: TGTGCCAGCTCACCAAGAACTAGCGGGAGCACAGATACGCAGTATTTT. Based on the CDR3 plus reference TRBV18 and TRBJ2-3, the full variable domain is NAGVMQNPRHLVRRRGQEARLRCSPMKGHSHVYWYRQLPEEGLKFMVYLQKENIIDESGMPKERFSAEFPKEGPSILRIQQVVRGDSAAYFCASSPRTSGSTDTQYFGPGTRLTVL.